This TCR beta chain stems from a study of CD8+ T cells in alopecia areata. Study in general: Twice daily, treated patients received 5 to 10 mg of oral tofacitinib.

Alopecia areata patients provided lesional scalp punch biopsies and peripheral blood, both collected for the study. Sorting separated CD4+ and CD8+ T cells out of PBMCs. V was pared by 5 bases and J by 2 bases, with 12 bases between. The germline V gene encodes CDR1 LNHDA and CDR2 SQIVND (reference sequence). The CDR3 covers 14 residues. The authors extracted RNA and reverse transcribed it into cDNA as the sequencing template. The data were produced by immunoSEQ multiplex PCR, yet TCRdb's version contains in-frame clones alone and is incomplete. The table lists approximately 150,000 clones, less than 75% of them singletons. Regarding this clone: The antigen remains unidentified.

Broader study findings: Clonality in lesional scalp, especially alopecia totalis/universalis, exceeded that of normal scalp.

This sequence was found in a human donor with alopecia areata. The specimen comprised CD8+ T cells sorted from blood, sampled at week 0. This chain links TRBV19 with TRBJ1-1; TRBD1 might be the D (6 bases). The CDR3 reads CASSPWTANTEAFF. In DNA, the CDR3 is TGTGCCAGTAGTCCATGGACAGCCAACACTGAAGCTTTCTTT.